This T cell receptor beta chain was recovered during a study of T cell changes during pregnancy in multiple sclerosis. Using immunoSEQ multiplex PCR, the repertoire was profiled, and TCRdb retains in-frame clones only, with some absent. Of roughly 69,000 clones detected, under 95% appear once; the ten largest clones hold approximately 1.4%. Trimming removed 5 bases from V and 1 base from J, with 20 bases in between. The germline V gene has CDR1 SQVTM and CDR2 ANQGSEA. This CDR3 is built from 16 residues. The receptor was isolated from a female donor with multiple sclerosis, enrolled in a pregnancy study. The V gene is TRBV29-1, the J gene TRBJ1-1; possibly TRBD1 for D (5 bases). Sequenced material: peripheral blood, taken in the third trimester of pregnancy. Here the CDR3 DNA reads TGCAGCGTTTCGGCAGGGTGGGGTATGACGAACACTGAAGCTTTCTTT. Translating gives CSVSAGWGMTNTEAFF.